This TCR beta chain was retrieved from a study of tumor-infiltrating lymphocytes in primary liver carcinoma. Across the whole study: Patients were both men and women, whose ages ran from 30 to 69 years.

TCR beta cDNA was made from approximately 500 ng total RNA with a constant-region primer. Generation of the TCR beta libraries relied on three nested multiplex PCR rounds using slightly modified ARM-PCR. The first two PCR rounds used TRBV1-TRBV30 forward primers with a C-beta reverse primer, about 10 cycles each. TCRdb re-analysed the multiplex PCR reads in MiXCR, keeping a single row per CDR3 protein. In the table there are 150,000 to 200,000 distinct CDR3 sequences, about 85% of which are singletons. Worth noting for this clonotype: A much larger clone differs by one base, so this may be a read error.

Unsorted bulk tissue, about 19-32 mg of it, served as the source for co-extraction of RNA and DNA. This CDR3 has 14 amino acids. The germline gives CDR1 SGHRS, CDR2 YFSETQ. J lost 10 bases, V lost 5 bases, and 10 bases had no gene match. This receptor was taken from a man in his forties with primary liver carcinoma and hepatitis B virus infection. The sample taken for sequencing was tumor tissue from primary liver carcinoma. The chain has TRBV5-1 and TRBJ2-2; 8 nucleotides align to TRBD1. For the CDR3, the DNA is TGCGCCAGCAGGGAGGGGACAGGCGCCGTGGAGCTGTTTTTT. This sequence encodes CASREGTGAVELFF.